Reported below is one T cell receptor beta chain. These data are taken from a study of blood T cell repertoires in COVID-19. Study information: Sample material is recorded as cDNA or gDNA derived from T cells, B-cell-depleted T cells, or PBMCs.

V lost 5 bases and J 4 bases, leaving 14 bases between the germline ends. The length of the CDR3 is 14 residues. The germline V gene encodes CDR1 SGHTA and CDR2 FQGNSA. The protocol was immunoSEQ multiplex PCR, while the TCRdb copy is restricted to in-frame clones and leaves out a portion. The table records about 220,000 clones, approximately 83% of them present only once. Sequencing used peripheral blood. The rearrangement joins TRBV7-2 to TRBJ2-5; maybe TRBD1 (5 bases). The TCR sequence derives from a woman in her twenties or thirties who had recovered from COVID-19. CDR3 amino acids: CASSLNTGRETQYF. DNA of the CDR3: TGTGCCAGCAGCCTAAATACAGGAAGAGAGACCCAGTACTTC. Based on the CDR3 plus reference TRBV7-2 and TRBJ2-5, the full variable domain is GAGVSQSPSNKVTEKGKDVELRCDPISGHTALYWYRQSLGQGLEFLIYFQGNSAPDKSGLPSDRFSAERTGGSVSTLTIQRTQQEDSAVYLCASSLNTGRETQYFGPGTRLLVL.